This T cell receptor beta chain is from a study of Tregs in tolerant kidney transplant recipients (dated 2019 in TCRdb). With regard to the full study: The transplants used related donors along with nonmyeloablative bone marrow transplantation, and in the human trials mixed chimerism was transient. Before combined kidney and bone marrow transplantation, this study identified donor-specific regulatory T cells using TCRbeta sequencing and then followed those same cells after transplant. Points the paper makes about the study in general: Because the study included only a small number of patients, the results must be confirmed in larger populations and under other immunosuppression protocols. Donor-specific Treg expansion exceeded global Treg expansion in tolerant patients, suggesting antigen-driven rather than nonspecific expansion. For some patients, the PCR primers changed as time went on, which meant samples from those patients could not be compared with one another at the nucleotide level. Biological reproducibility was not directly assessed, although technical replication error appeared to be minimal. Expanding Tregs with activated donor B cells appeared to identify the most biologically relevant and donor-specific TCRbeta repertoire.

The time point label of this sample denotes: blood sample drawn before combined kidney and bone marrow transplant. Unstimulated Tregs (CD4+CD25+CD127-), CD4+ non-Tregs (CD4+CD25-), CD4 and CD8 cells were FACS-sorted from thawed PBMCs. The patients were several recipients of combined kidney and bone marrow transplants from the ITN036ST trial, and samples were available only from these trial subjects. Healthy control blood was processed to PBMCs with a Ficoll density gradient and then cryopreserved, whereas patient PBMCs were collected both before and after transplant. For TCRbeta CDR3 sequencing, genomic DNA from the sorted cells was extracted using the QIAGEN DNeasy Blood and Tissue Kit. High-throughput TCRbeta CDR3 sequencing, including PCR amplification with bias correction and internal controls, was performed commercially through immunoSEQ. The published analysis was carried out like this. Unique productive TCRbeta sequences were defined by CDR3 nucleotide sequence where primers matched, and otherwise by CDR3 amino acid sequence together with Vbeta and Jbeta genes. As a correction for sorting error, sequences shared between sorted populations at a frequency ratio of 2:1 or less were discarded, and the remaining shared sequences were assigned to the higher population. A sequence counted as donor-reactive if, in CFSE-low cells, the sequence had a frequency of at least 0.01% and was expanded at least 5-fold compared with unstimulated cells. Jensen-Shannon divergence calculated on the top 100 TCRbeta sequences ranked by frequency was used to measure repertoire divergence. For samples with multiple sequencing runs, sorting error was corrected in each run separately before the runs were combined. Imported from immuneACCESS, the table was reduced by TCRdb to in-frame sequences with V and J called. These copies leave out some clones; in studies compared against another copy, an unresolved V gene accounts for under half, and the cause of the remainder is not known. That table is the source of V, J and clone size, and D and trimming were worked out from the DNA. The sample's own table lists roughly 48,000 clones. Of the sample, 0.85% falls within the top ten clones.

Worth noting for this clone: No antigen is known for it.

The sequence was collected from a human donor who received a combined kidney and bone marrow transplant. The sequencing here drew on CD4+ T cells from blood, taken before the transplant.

CDR3 sequence: CASRRGGGPDTQYF. The CDR3 DNA, read in part, is TGTGCCAGCAGGAGGGGTGGGGGCCCAGATACG. The chain is made from TRBV2 and TRBJ2-3; tentative D gene TRBD1, with 6 bases matching. The read terminates 3 residues ahead of where the CDR3 ends, so the germline J gene completes it. CDR1 and CDR2 were assigned from the germline V gene as SNHLY and FYNNEI. Its CDR3 holds 14 amino acids, cysteine through phenylalanine. The DNA shown is the part of the CDR3 that was read: 33 bases, in frame from base 1. The V and J ends are trimmed by 6 bases and 4 bases, leaving 14 bases between them.